This T cell receptor (beta chain) was sequenced for a study of patients and donors after allogeneic stem cell transplantation. This clonotype was observed at least ten times. The CDR3 spans 15 residues. Per germline, CDR1 SGHRS and CDR2 YFSETQ. V lost 2 bases and J 5 bases, leaving 14 bases between the germline ends. One entry per CDR3 protein, called by TCRdb with MiXCR from the RT-PCR reads. Here the sample spans about 87,000 distinct CDR3 sequences, less than 5% being singletons. This chain joins TRBV5-1 and TRBJ2-1; TRBD1 might be the D (6 bases). This TCR came from a human donor who was either an allogeneic HSCT recipient or a stem cell or donor lymphocyte infusion donor (not recorded which). It is not recorded whose cells these are; they may come from a transplant donor. Sequencing used blood, either unsorted or a sorted T cell fraction (not recorded which). CDR3 bases: TGCGCCAGCAGCTTCGGCGGAAGGGGGAACAATGAGCAGTTCTTC. This translates into CASSFGGRGNNEQFF.